This T cell receptor beta chain emerged from a study of cytomegalovirus exposure and HLA in healthy donors (dated by TCRdb to about 2017). In terms of the full investigation: In an earlier analysis of about 560 of the donors, approximately 300 Gb of sequence data and 90 million to 130 million unique TCR beta sequences from about 180 million T cells were reported. Roughly 300 gigabases of sequencing data and approximately 85 million unique TCR sequences were included in an early release covering 550 to 800 HLA-typed donors. The genetic ancestry cluster associated with self-reported Caucasian donors included 81% of the roughly 360 genotyped donors. The study was designed to test whether signatures of past pathogen exposure could be identified by cataloging public T cell receptors. Using immunosequencing, the study profiled T cell repertoires from 640 or so subjects and related those repertoires to cytomegalovirus serostatus. A separate validation cohort of approximately 130 different subjects was used in addition to the roughly 700-subject first cohort. High-throughput TCR immunosequencing, statistical association of individual TCRs with disease status, and machine learning were combined to predict cytomegalovirus infection status. A later analysis re-examined previously published TCR beta repertoires from roughly 720 donors and added high-resolution HLA genotyping to investigate patterns of TCR occurrence. In the later analysis, no new phenotypic data were used to find candidate immune exposures; instead, reliance was placed on TCR beta sequences and their occurrence across donors. To decide whether each TCR beta V gene segment behaved as functional or pseudogenic, an earlier analysis of some 600 of the donors relied on high-throughput TCR beta sequencing. Alongside the repertoire data, information on donor age, sex, ethnicity and CMV serostatus was compiled. In a later genetic analysis, genome-wide SNP genotypes for 398 of the 666 donors were used, and that subset was treated as a discovery cohort. Every repertoire in the discovery cohort had been generated on one and the same sequencing platform. Both class I and class II loci were covered by HLA typing, at four-digit resolution. Typing coverage differed by locus: A, B, C, DRB1 and DQB1 were typed in roughly 620-630 donors, DQA1 in approximately 520, DPA1 in 606, and DPB1 in roughly 450. Because of strong linkage in the cohort, 5 or 6 DR-DQ haplotypes were treated as single units for association and clustering. Among some 400 genotyped donors of the cohort, an average of roughly 230,000 unique TCR beta nucleotide sequences was sequenced per donor, of which 15% to 20% were non-productive. On the study overall, not on this receptor specifically: A later analysis found that TCR association rates varied across HLA loci, with DRB1 alleles showing the most associated TCRs and HLA-C alleles the fewest. In a later analysis, HLA-associated TCR beta chains showed more clonal expansion and lower generation probabilities than non-associated chains that were equally common. It was suggested by the authors that the approach could potentially be generalized to other disease states and immunological phenotypes. The 87-base-pair reads could not distinguish some IMGT-functional V segments, including TRBV6-2 and TRBV6-3, so those segments were excluded. A later genetic analysis reported fewer N-insertions in productive TCRs among donors in an Asian-associated ancestry cluster than the approximately 670-donor mean. An association between a missense DCLRE1C variant and V-gene and J-gene trimming of TCR beta chains was found in a later genetic analysis and replicated in an independent cohort. Because HLA typing was missing for some donors at each locus, association tests included only the typed subset. Three of the identified cytomegalovirus-associated TCR beta chains were confirmed in vitro to be specific for cytomegalovirus antigens. Correlated functional status among segregating V segments might reflect linkage disequilibrium, but an unknown experimental factor could not be ruled out. CMV serostatus was the only immune exposure information available for the cohort. This cohort had only TCR beta chains sequenced, and the lack of alpha or paired-chain data limited which features could be detected. The study gave a list of about 160 TCR beta chains associated with cytomegalovirus. Most TCR sequences were seen in very few donors, while some public TCRs were found in many individuals. A later analysis reported that several top co-occurrence clusters appeared linked to parvovirus B19, influenza, CMV and Epstein-Barr virus. In both the original and validation cohorts, the classifier was reported to diagnose cytomegalovirus status with high specificity and sensitivity. Most CMV-associated TCR beta chains appeared to be HLA-restricted in a later analysis, and the HLA associations seemed to be driven largely by CMV exposure. Assigning TCR associations to individual alleles was difficult when HLA alleles, especially DR and DQ, strongly co-occurred. In a later analysis, 16,951 TCR beta sequences were associated with specific HLA alleles at a false discovery rate of 0.05. A further reported finding was that TCR beta sequences accurately predicted the HLA-A and HLA-B alleles for most subjects in the first cohort. Presence/absence analyses assumed roughly uniform sequencing depth across donors, an assumption that may not hold. A cluster of highly shared sequence variants was judged likely to be a technical artifact of the sequencing pipeline. In an earlier analysis of more than 450 of the donors, most TCR beta V segments were observed in productive rearrangements about 87% or about 30% of the time, broadly matching IMGT annotations. About 17 rarely observed V segments, including chromosome 9 orphons, were excluded from the earlier analysis of just under 600 of the donors because counts were too low.

Remarks on this clone: Which antigen it targets is not known.

Including the terminal cysteine and phenylalanine, the CDR3 comprises 12 residues. The DNA shown is the 36-base CDR3, in frame from base 1. Looking up the germline V gene (reference sequence) yields CDR1 LNHDA and CDR2 SQIVND. Trimming accounts for 8 bases at V and 9 bases at J, while the number of junction bases matched to no gene is 6. In total, around 600 healthy bone marrow donors made up the cohort. Cohort members were all nominally healthy when sampled, although unrecorded immune exposures were likely present. The donor was CMV seronegative and was included in the group of about 350 seronegative cohort members. Every donor gave a peripheral blood sample, and the peripheral blood mononuclear cells from that sample were used for TCR beta sequencing. The Qiagen DNeasy Blood Extraction Kit was used to extract genomic DNA from the blood cell samples. To prepare the library, the immunoSEQ multiplex PCR assay was applied. For the multiplex PCR, a mixture combining 60 forward primers for TCR Vbeta segments and 13 reverse primers for TCR Jbeta segments was used. Amplification of the CDR3 region of rearranged TCR beta genes was performed with a multiplex PCR assay on genomic DNA. The Illumina HiSeq System was used to sequence the amplified TCR beta libraries as 87-base-pair reads. From the authors' description of their analysis: Across the 666 repertoires, a later analysis counted about 81 million unique TCR beta chains, roughly 11 million of which were shared by at least two donors. Raw reads were error-corrected and collapsed into unique sequences with a nearest-neighbor algorithm that merged closely related sequences to remove PCR and sequencing errors. CDR3 sequences were aligned to IMGT reference sequences to assign V, D and J gene segments. For a sequence to be retained, at least a six-nucleotide match to both a V gene segment and a J gene segment was required. Rearrangements were called productive when the CDR3 lacked stop codons and stayed in frame with V and J; all others were non-productive. Following IMGT convention, CDR3 was defined as the stretch from the second conserved V-encoded cysteine up to the conserved J-encoded phenylalanine. The earlier analysis of about 530 of the donors excluded any sequence lacking an unambiguous match to a single V gene segment. An earlier analysis of several hundred of the donors called V segments functional above 56.7% productive rearrangements and segregating when the between-donor standard deviation exceeded 5%. A statistical classification framework was built to diagnose cytomegalovirus status from the catalog of TCR beta chain sequences. In a later analysis, TCR nucleotide sequences were compared against IMGT/GENE-DB human TR gene sequences so that V and J genes could be assigned. In a later analysis, CDR3 sequences and most-parsimonious VDJ recombination scenarios were assigned using the TCRdist pipeline. In a later analysis, each TCR beta chain was defined by its CDR3 amino acid sequence together with its V-gene family, and reads lacking a unique V-gene family were excluded. A later analysis removed 592 highly shared, low-generation-probability nucleotide sequences to deal with suspected cross-contamination and a sequencing artifact. In a later analysis, a clonal expansion index was calculated for each public chain from normalized within-repertoire ranks of inferred template counts. A later analysis computed generation probabilities with a VDJ recombination model fitted to out-of-frame rearrangements, and checked the results against IGoR. A later analysis scored TCR-TCR, TCR-HLA and TCR-CMV co-occurrence with hypergeometric tests, applying a repertoire-size bias correction to TCR pairs. A later analysis estimated false discovery rates by permuting HLA or CMV assignments 20 times. A later analysis grouped co-occurring TCRs with DBSCAN, adding TCRdist sequence similarity when clustering within HLA-allele-positive subsets. Repertoires with fewer than 30,000 or more than 120,000 public chains, plus five repertoires with anomalous nucleotide sharing, were excluded from co-occurrence clustering. TCRdb obtained this table from immuneACCESS and retained in-frame rearrangements with V and J assigned. These tables miss some clones; where compared with another copy, unresolved V genes account for less than half of the shortfall, and the remainder is unexplained. V, J and clone size derive from that table, while D and trimming were established from the DNA sequence. The data table for this sample lists around 150,000 clones. Together, the top ten hold 1% to 1.5% of the sample.

The V gene is TRBV19 and the J gene is TRBJ1-5; TRBD1 fits 8 bases in the junction. The clonotype originates from a woman aged 60-75 years in good health and CMV-seronegative. Sequenced: PBMCs. The bases read TGTGCCAGTGACAGGGGAGTAGGGCCCCAGCATTTT. It translates as CASDRGVGPQHF.